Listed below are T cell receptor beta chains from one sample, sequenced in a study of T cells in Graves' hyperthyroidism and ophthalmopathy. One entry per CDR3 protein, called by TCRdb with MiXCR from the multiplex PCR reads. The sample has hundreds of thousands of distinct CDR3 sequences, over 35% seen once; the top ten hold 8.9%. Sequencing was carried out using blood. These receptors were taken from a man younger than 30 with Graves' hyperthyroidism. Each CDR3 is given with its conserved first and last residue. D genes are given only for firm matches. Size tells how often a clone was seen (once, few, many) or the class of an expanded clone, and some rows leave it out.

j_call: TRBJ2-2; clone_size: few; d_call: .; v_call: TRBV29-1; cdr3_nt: TGCAGCGGTTGGCTGTCTCACACCGGGGAGCTGTTTTTT; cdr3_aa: CSGWLSHTGELFF
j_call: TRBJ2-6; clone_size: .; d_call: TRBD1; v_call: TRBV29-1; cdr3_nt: TGCAGCGTTTGGGGACAGGGGGCCTTCTCTGGGGCCAACGTCCTGACTTTC; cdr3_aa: CSVWGQGAFSGANVLTF
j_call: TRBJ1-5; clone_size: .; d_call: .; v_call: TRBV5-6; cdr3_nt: TGTGCCAGCAGCTCGATCGGGGGATCGGGAAGTCAGCCCCAGCATTTT; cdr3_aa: CASSSIGGSGSQPQHF
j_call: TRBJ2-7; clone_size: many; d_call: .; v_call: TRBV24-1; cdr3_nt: TGTGCCACCAGTCCTGCGCAGGGACCCTACGAGCAGTACTTC; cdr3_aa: CATSPAQGPYEQYF
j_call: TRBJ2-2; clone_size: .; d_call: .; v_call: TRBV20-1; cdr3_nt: TGCAGTGCCCGCGGCGGGGCTAGCGGGGAGCTGTTTTTT; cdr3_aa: CSARGGASGELFF
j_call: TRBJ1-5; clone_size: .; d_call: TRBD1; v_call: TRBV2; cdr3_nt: TGTGCCAGCAGTGAAGGGGTGTCAGGGGGCGTTCAGCCCCAGCATTTT; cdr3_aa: CASSEGVSGGVQPQHF
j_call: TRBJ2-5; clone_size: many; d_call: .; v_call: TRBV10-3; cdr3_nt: TGTGCCATCAGTGATCAGGAGGGAGAGACCCAGTACTTC; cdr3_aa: CAISDQEGETQYF
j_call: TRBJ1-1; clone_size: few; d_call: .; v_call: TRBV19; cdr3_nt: TGTGCCAGTAGTATATCAGTCAGCGCTGAAGCTTTCTTT; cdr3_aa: CASSISVSAEAFF
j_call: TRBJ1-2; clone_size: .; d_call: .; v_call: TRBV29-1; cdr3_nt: TGCAGCTTGGGGGGACCCAACTATGGCTACACCTTC; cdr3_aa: CSLGGPNYGYTF
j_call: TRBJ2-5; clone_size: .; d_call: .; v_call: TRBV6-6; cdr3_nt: TGTGCCAGCAATGGGCAAGAGACCCAGTACTTC; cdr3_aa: CASNGQETQYF
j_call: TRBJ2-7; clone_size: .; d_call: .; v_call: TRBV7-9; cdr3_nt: TGTGCCACCACAGTTATAGGTGACGAGCAGTACTTC; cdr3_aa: CATTVIGDEQYF
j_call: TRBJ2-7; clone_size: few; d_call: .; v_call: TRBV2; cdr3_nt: TGTGCCAGCCACTCGGGATCCTACGAGCAGTACTTC; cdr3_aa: CASHSGSYEQYF
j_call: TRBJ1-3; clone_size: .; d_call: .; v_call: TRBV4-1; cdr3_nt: TGCGCCAGCAGCCAAGACACAGGGAGAAACACCATATATTTT; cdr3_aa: CASSQDTGRNTIYF
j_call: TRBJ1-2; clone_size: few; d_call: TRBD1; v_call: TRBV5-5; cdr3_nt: TGTGCCAGCAGCCATACAGGGGATAATGGCTACACCTTC; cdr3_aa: CASSHTGDNGYTF
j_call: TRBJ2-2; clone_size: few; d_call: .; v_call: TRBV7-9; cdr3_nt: TGTGCCAGCACCTCTCCGGGGCGGACCGGGGAGCTGTTTTTT; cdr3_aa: CASTSPGRTGELFF
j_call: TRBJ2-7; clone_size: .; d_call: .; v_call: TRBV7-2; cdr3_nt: TGTGCCAGCAGCTTAGCGCGGGTTGAGCAGTACTTC; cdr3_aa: CASSLARVEQYF
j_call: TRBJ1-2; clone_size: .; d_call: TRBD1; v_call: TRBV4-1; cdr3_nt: TGCGCCAGCAGCCCAGGGCAGGGACAGAATGGCTACACCTTC; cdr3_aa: CASSPGQGQNGYTF
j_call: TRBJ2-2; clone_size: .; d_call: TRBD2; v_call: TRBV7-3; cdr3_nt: TGTGCCAGCAGCTTTGGGCCTAGCGGGAGTCAATACACCGGGGAGCTGTTTTTT; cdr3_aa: CASSFGPSGSQYTGELFF
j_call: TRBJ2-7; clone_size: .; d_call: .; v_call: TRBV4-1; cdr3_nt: TGCGCCAGCAGCCAAGGTCGGACAAATACCTACGAGCAGTACTTC; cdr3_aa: CASSQGRTNTYEQYF
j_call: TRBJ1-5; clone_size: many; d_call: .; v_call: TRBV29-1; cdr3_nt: TGCAGCGTTGAGGAGGGAGGTCAGCCCCAGCATTTT; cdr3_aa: CSVEEGGQPQHF
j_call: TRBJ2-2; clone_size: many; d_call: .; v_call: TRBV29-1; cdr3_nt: TGCAGCGTTGAACCCGAGAACACCGGGGAGCTGTTTTTT; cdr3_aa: CSVEPENTGELFF
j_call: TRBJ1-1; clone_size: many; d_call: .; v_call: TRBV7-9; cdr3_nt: TGTGCCAGCAGCTTGACCAGGCCGACCGGAGCTTTCTTT; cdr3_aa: CASSLTRPTGAFF
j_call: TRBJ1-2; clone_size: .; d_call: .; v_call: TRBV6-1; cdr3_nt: TGTGCCAGCAGTGAAAATGGGGGGTATGGCTACACCTTC; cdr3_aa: CASSENGGYGYTF
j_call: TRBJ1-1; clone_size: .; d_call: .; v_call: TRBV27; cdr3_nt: TGTGCCAGCAGTTTTAACAAGAACACTGAAGCTTTCTTT; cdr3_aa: CASSFNKNTEAFF
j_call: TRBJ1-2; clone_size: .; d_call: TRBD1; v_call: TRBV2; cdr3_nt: TGTGCCAGCAGTGAAACACGACAGGGTCACGGCTACACCTTC; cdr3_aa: CASSETRQGHGYTF
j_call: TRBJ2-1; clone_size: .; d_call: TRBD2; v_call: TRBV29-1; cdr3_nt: TGCAGCGTTGAAACTCCAACCGGGCCGGGACTAGCGGCAAATGAGCAGTTCTTC; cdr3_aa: CSVETPTGPGLAANEQFF
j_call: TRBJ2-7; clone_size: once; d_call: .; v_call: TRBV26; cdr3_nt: TGTGCCAGCAGTTGGCCTAGCGGGTGGCCGGACGAGCAGTACTTC; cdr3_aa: CASSWPSGWPDEQYF
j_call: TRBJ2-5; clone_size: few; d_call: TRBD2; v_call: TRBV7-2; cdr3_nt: TGTGCCAGTAGTGAGCGGGGGGGCCGGGAGACCCAGTACTTC; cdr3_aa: CASSERGGRETQYF
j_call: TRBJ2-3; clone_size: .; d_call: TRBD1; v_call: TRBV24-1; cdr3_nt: TGTGCCACCAGTTCGGGACAGGGGTTCGATACGCAGTATTTT; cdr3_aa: CATSSGQGFDTQYF